The clone carrying this T cell receptor (beta chain) was seen at least ten times. Its cognate antigen is unknown. Time point here: newly diagnosed GD, antithyroid drugs for less than 3 months. The TCR library was made from RNA extracted from PBMCs. Graves' disease diagnoses followed American Thyroid Association guidelines. These data are taken from a study of regulatory T cells in long-lasting Graves disease. Study results and limitations: Segments TRBV28, TRBJ1-2 and TRBJ2-5 showed preferential usage in persistent disease.

Researchers made TCR beta libraries by using iRepertoire HTBI primers and running Arm-PCR on CDR3 regions. Each CDR3 protein is one row after TCRdb ran MiXCR on the multiplex PCR reads. The sample has about 310,000 distinct CDR3 sequences; 15% to 20% are singletons. V shed 6 bases and J shed 0 bases, with 12 bases lying between them. CDR3 length: 16 amino acids. Per germline, CDR1 SNHLY and CDR2 FYNNEI. The chain joins TRBV2 to TRBJ1-6; D is possibly TRBD1 (5 bases). This receptor was taken from a female donor with Graves disease. The sequencing here drew on peripheral blood mononuclear cells (PBMCs), taken at new diagnosis, from a patient treated with antithyroid drugs. The CDR3 here is CASRADSYSYNSPLHF. In nucleotides, the CDR3 is TGTGCCAGCAGAGCCGACAGCTACTCCTATAATTCACCCCTCCACTTT.